Here is one T cell receptor (beta chain) with its context. Germline values: CDR1 KGHSH, CDR2 LQKENI. The germline V and J ends were trimmed by 4 bases and 1 base, with 13 bases remaining between them. The CDR3 is made up of 15 amino acids. An input of roughly 0.5 to 1 ug of RNA was subjected to reverse transcription using random hexamers. TCRdb itself ran the immunoSEQ multiplex PCR reads through MiXCR, one entry per CDR3 protein. This table has approximately 100,000 distinct CDR3 sequences, under 95% appearing once. This entry is derived from a study of CD8 T cells in Susac syndrome. Peripheral blood CD8+ and CD4+ T cells were profiled by TCR beta sequencing.

The sample was CD8+ T cells from PBMCs. This receptor was identified in a human donor in good health. The V gene is TRBV18, the J gene TRBJ1-1, with D maybe TRBD1 (6 bases). The CDR3 is CASSLETGQNTEAFF. CDR3 nucleotide sequence: TGTGCCAGCTCACTAGAGACAGGACAGAACACTGAAGCTTTCTTT.